This TCR beta chain was documented in a study of blood T cells in healthy people across ages. Germline lookup yields CDR1 SGHDT and CDR2 YYEEEE. The CDR3 totals 11 residues. Trimming took off 4 bases at V and 7 bases at J, with 9 bases between the two ends. Combining a sample-barcoded 5' primer with a J-beta primer mix, a second PCR ran for about 7 to 11 cycles. One entry per CDR3 protein, called by TCRdb with MiXCR from the 5' RACE reads. The table includes 1.5 million to 2 million distinct CDR3 sequences, approximately 32% detected once. The origin of this receptor is a woman aged 25 to 39 in good health. This chain links TRBV5-6 with TRBJ2-7; no clear D gene. Sequenced input: blood. CDR3 sequence reads: CASSAVGEQYF. The CDR3 nucleotides read TGTGCCAGCAGCGCTGTTGGGGAGCAGTACTTC.